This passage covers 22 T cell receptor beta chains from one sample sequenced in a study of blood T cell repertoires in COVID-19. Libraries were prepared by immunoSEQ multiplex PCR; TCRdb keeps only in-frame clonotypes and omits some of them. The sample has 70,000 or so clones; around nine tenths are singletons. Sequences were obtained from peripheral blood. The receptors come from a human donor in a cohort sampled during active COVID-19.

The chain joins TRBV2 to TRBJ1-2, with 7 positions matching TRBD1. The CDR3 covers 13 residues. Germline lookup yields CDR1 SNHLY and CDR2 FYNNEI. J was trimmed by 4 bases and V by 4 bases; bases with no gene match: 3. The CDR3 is CASSAGTAYGYTF. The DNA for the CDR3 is TGTGCCAGCAGTGCCGGGACAGCCTATGGCTACACCTTC.

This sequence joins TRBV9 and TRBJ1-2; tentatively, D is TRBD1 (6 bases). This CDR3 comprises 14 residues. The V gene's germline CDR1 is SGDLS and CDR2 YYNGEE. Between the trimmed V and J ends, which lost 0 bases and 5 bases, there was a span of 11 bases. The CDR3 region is CASSVEKGGYGYTF. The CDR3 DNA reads TGTGCCAGCAGCGTAGAGAAGGGGGGGTATGGCTACACCTTC.

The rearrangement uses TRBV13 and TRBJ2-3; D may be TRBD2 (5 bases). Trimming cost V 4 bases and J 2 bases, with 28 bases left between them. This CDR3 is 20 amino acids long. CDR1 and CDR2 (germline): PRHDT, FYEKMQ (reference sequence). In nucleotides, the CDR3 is TGTGCCAGCAGCTGGCGGGCCGCCGGTGGTCGCCCCCTTACCACAGATACGCAGTATTTT. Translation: CASSWRAAGGRPLTTDTQYF.

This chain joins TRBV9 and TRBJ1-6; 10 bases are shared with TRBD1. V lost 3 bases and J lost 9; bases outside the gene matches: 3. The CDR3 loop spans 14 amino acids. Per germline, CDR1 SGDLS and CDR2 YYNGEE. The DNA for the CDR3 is TGTGCCAGCAGCGACCGGGACAGGGGTTCACCCCTCCACTTT. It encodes CASSDRDRGSPLHF.

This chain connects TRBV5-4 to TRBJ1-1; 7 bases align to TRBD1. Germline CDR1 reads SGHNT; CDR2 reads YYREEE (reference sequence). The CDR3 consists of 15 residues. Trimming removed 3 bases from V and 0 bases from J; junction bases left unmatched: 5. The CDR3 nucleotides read TGTGCCAGCAGCTCGATTGACAGGGTGAACACTGAAGCTTTCTTT. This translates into CASSSIDRVNTEAFF.

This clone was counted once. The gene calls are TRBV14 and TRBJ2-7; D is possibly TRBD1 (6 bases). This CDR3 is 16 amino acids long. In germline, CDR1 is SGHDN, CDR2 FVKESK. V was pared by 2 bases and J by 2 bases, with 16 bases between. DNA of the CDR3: TGTGCCAGCAGCCAACTCTCCGGGACAAGGGCCTACGAGCAGTACTTC. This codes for CASSQLSGTRAYEQYF.

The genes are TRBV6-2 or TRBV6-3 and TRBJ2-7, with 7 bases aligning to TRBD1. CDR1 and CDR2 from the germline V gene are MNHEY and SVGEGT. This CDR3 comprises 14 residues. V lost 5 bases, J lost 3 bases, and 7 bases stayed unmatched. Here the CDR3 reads CASSPGQNNYEQYF. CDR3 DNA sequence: TGTGCCAGCAGTCCGGGACAGAATAACTACGAGCAGTACTTC.

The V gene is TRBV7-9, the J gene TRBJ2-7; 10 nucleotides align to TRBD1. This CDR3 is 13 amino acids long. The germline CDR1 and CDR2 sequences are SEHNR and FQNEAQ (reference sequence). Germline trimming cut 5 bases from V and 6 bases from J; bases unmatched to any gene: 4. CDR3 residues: CASSGDRGSEQYF. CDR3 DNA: TGTGCCAGCAGCGGGGACAGGGGTAGCGAGCAGTACTTC.

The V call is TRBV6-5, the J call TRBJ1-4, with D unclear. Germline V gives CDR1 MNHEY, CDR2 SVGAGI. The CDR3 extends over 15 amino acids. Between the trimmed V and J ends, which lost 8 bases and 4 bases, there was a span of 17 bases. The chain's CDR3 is CASWASPKLNEKLFF. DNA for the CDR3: TGTGCCAGCTGGGCATCACCGAAACTTAATGAAAAACTGTTTTTT.

CDR3 protein: CASSRSQGTGDYYGYTF. The CDR3 DNA sequence: TGCGCCAGCAGCCGATCCCAGGGGACAGGAGACTACTATGGCTACACCTTC. This sequence joins TRBV4-1 and TRBJ1-2; 8 bases match TRBD1. This CDR3 comprises 17 residues. Trimming took 4 bases from V and 3 from J; bases not matched to a gene: 13. CDR1 MGHRA and CDR2 YSYEKL come from the germline V gene.

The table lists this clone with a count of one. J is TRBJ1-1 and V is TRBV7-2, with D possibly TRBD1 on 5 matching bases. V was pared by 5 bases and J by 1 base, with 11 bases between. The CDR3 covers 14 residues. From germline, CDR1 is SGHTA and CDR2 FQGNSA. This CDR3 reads CASSGRRGNTEAFF. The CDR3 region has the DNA TGTGCCAGCAGCGGCCGTAGGGGGAACACTGAAGCTTTCTTT.

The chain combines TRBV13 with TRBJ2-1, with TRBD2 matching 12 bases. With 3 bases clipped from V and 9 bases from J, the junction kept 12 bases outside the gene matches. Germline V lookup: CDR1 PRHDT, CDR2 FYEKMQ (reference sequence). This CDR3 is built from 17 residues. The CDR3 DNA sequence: TGTGCCAGCAGCTTCTTACGGACTAGCGGGGCGGCCGGTGAGCAGTTCTTC. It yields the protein CASSFLRTSGAAGEQFF.

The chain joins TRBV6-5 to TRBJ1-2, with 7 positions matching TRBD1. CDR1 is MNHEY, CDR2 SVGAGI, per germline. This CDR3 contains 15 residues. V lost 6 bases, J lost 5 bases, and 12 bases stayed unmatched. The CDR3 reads CASRPRQGTLYGYTF. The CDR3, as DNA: TGTGCCAGCAGGCCCCGACAGGGTACTCTTTATGGCTACACCTTC.

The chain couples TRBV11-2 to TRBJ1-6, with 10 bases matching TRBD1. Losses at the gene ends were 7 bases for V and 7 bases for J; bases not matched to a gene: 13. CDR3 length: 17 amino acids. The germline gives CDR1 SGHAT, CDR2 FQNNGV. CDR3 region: CASIRTGGGNGNSPLHF. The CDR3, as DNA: TGTGCCAGCATCCGGACAGGGGGAGGTAATGGGAATTCACCCCTCCACTTT.

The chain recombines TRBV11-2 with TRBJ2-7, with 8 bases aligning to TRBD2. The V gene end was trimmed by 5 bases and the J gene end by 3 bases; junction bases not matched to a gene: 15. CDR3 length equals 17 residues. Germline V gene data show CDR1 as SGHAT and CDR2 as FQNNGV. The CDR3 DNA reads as TGTGCCAGCAGCCGAACCCCCTTTCCGGGGGGGGACTACGAGCAGTACTTC. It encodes CASSRTPFPGGDYEQYF.

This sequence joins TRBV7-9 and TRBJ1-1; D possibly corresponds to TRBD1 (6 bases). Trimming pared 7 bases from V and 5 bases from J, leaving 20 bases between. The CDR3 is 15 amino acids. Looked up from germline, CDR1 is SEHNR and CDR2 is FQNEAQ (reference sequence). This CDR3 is CASTPRGGRGTEAFF. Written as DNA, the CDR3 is TGTGCCAGCACACCCCGGGGGGGGCGAGGAACTGAAGCTTTCTTT.

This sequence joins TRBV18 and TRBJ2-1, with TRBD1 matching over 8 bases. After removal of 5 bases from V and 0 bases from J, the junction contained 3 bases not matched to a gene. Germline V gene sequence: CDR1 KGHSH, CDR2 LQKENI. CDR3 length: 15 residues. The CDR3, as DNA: TGTGCCAGCTCAACAGGGGGTAGCTCCTACAATGAGCAGTTCTTC. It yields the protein CASSTGGSSYNEQFF. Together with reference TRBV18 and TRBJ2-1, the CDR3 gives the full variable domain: NAGVMQNPRHLVRRRGQEARLRCSPMKGHSHVYWYRQLPEEGLKFMVYLQKENIIDESGMPKERFSAEFPKEGPSILRIQQVVRGDSAAYFCASSTGGSSYNEQFFGPGTRLTVL.

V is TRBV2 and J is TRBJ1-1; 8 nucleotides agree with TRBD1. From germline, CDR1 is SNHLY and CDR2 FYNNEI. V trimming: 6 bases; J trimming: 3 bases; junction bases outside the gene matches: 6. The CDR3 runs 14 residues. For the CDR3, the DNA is TGTGCCAGCAGGGGGGACAGGAAGGACACTGAAGCTTTCTTT. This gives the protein CASRGDRKDTEAFF.

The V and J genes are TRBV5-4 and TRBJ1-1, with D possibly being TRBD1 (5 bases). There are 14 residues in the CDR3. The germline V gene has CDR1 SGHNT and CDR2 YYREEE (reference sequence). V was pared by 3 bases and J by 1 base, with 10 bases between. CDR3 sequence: CASSSVQGNTEAFF. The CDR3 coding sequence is TGTGCCAGCAGCTCAGTCCAGGGGAACACTGAAGCTTTCTTT.

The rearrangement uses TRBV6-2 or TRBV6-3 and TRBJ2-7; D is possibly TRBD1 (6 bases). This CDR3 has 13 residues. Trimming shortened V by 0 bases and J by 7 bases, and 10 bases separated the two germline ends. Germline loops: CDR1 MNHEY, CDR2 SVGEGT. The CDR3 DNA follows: TGTGCCAGCAGTTACTCGAGTGGACAGGAGCAGTACTTC. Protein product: CASSYSSGQEQYF.

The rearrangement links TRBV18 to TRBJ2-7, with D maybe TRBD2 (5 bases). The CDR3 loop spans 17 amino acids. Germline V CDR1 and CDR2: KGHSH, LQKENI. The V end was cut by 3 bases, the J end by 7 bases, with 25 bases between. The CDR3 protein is CASSPQGSWAGLVEQYF. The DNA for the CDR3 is TGTGCCAGCTCACCGCAAGGTTCGTGGGCGGGTCTAGTAGAGCAGTACTTC.

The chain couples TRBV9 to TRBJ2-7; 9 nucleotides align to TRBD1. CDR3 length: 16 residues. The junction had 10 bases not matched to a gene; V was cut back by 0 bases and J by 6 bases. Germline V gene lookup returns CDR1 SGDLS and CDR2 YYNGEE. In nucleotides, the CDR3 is TGTGCCAGCAGCGTAGTTCCCGCCGAACAGGGGGCCGAGCAGTACTTC. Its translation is CASSVVPAEQGAEQYF.